A selection of T cell receptor beta chains follows, all from one sample in a study of cytomegalovirus exposure and HLA in healthy donors. Sequenced by immunoSEQ multiplex PCR; TCRdb stores in-frame clones only, minus some. This table holds around 130,000 clones, just under 90% found once. The source material was PBMCs. Receptor source: a man aged 25 to 40 in good health and CMV-seronegative. Each CDR3 is given with its conserved first and last residue. The D gene is left open where the match is weak. Clone size, where shown, is once, few, many, or a class for clones that have expanded.

J | size | V | D | CDR3 | DNA
TRBJ2-1 | NA | TRBV5-4 | NA | CASSQEDSSYNEQFF | TGTGCCAGCAGCCAAGAGGACAGCTCCTACAATGAGCAGTTCTTC
TRBJ1-5 | NA | TRBV12-2 | NA | CASQMGAGGRYSNQPQHF | TGTGCAAGTCAAATGGGGGCAGGGGGCCGATATAGCAATCAGCCCCAGCATTTT
TRBJ1-3 | once | TRBV6-1 | NA | CASSKRNPNTIYF | TGTGCCAGCAGTAAGAGGAATCCAAACACCATATATTTT
TRBJ2-7 | NA | TRBV28 | TRBD1 | CASNLDRGRNEQYF | TGTGCCAGCAACCTTGACAGGGGGCGAAACGAGCAGTACTTC
TRBJ2-7 | NA | TRBV7-2 | TRBD1 | CASSPTLFRDSSFNEQYF | TGTGCCAGCAGCCCCACCCTATTCCGGGACAGTAGTTTCAACGAGCAGTACTTC
TRBJ1-6 | many | TRBV7-9 | NA | CASSCGQSYSPLHF | TGTGCCAGCAGCTGCGGACAGAGCTATTCACCCCTCCACTTT
TRBJ1-3 | NA | TRBV6-6 | NA | CASSQVASGNTIYF | TGTGCCAGCAGCCAGGTTGCATCTGGAAACACCATATATTTT
TRBJ1-2 | few | TRBV20-1 | NA | CSASWGQLTGW | TGCAGTGCTAGTTGGGGACAACTAACAGGCTGG
TRBJ1-2 | NA | TRBV15 | NA | CATSSALTAGYGYTF | TGTGCCACCAGCAGTGCCCTCACTGCGGGCTATGGCTACACCTTC
TRBJ2-5 | NA | TRBV18 | NA | CASSPIQGGQETQYF | TGTGCCAGCTCACCCATCCAAGGGGGACAAGAGACCCAGTACTTC
TRBJ1-6 | NA | TRBV10-2 | NA | CASSESRSWQGNSPLHF | TGCGCCAGCAGTGAGTCCCGGTCGTGGCAGGGTAATTCACCCCTCCACTTT
TRBJ2-1 | NA | TRBV11-2 | NA | CASSSGLTRSYSYNEQFF | TGTGCCAGCAGCAGCGGACTGACCAGGTCGTACTCCTACAATGAGCAGTTCTTC
TRBJ1-3 | NA | TRBV29-1 | NA | CSGVDTGNTIYF | TGCAGCGGGGTTGACACTGGAAACACCATATATTTT
TRBJ2-5 | NA | TRBV6-1 | TRBD1 | CASRTGPRETQYF | TGTGCCAGCAGGACAGGGCCGAGGGAGACCCAGTACTTC
TRBJ1-1 | NA | TRBV9 | NA | CASSDPHGVGNTEAFF | TGTGCCAGCAGCGACCCCCACGGGGTGGGGAACACTGAAGCTTTCTTT
TRBJ2-7 | NA | TRBV14 | NA | CASSQGHGVSSYEQYF | TGTGCCAGCAGCCAAGGTCACGGGGTGAGCTCCTACGAGCAGTACTTC
TRBJ1-1 | NA | TRBV4-1 | NA | CASSQESSMNTEAFF | TGCGCCAGCAGCCAAGAGAGTTCAATGAACACTGAAGCTTTCTTT
TRBJ2-7 | NA | TRBV13 | TRBD1 | CASSPPGQGAYEQYF | TGTGCCAGCAGCCCCCCGGGGCAGGGGGCCTACGAGCAGTACTTC
TRBJ2-7 | NA | TRBV6-6 | TRBD1 | CASSPDRHYEQYF | TGTGCCAGCAGCCCGGACAGGCACTACGAGCAGTACTTC
TRBJ2-4 | NA | TRBV28 | TRBD1 | CASSPYRGWKNIQYF | TGTGCCAGCAGTCCCTACAGGGGATGGAAAAACATTCAGTACTTC
TRBJ1-2 | NA | TRBV9 | TRBD1 | CASSTRTGNYGYTF | TGTGCCAGCAGCACCAGGACAGGGAACTATGGCTACACCTTC
TRBJ2-7 | NA | TRBV4-1 | NA | CASSQQGKYEQYF | TGCGCCAGCAGCCAACAGGGGAAGTACGAGCAGTACTTC
TRBJ2-1 | few | TRBV12-5 | NA | CASRMGAYNEQFF | TGTGCTAGCAGGATGGGGGCTTACAATGAGCAGTTCTTC
TRBJ1-3 | once | TRBV7-2 | TRBD1 | CASSLQGAFGNTIYF | TGTGCCAGCAGCTTACAGGGGGCGTTCGGAAACACCATATATTTT
TRBJ1-4 | NA | TRBV4-3 | TRBD1 | CASSQEGKTGREKLFF | TGCGCCAGCAGCCAAGAGGGGAAGACAGGGCGGGAAAAACTGTTTTTT
TRBJ2-7 | NA | TRBV4-3 | TRBD2 | CATKGQISGGPYEQYF | TGCGCCACCAAAGGGCAGATTAGCGGGGGGCCCTACGAGCAGTACTTC